Here is one TCR beta chain with its context. Its target is not known. CDR3 length: 13 amino acids. Germline V gives CDR1 MNHNY, CDR2 SVGAGI (reference sequence). V lost 9 bases and J lost 10; bases outside the gene matches: 9. Sequencing used immunoSEQ multiplex PCR; TCRdb keeps in-frame clones, though not all of them. The sample shows tens of thousands of clones, 88% of them seen only once. The data belong to a study of T cells in localized non-small cell lung cancer. Study observations and caveats: Tumor trailed uninvolved adjacent lung in T cell clonality, which peaked there. As only one tumor region underwent sequencing, heterogeneity remains possible. Appearance in adjacent lung was seen for a median approximately 59 of the top 100 tumor clones.

Sequencing used peripheral blood, obtained before any cancer treatment. V usage is TRBV6-6 and J usage is TRBJ1-6; 7 bases are a match to TRBD1. The sequence derives from a woman aged 40-75 years with stage I squamous cell lung carcinoma. The CDR3 nucleotides read TGTGCCAGTCAACAGGGGAACCGATCACCCCTCCACTTT. Its translation is CASQQGNRSPLHF.